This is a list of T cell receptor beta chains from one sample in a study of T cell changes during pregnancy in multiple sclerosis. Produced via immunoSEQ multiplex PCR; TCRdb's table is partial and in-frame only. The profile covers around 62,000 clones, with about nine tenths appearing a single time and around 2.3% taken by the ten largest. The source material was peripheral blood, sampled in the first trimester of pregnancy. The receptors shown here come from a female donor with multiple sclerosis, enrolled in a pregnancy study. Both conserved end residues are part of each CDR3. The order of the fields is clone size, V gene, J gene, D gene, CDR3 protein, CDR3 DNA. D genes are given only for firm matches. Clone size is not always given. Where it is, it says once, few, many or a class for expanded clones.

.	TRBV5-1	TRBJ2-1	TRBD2	CASSLVASGSRNEQFF	TGCGCCAGCAGCTTGGTGGCTAGCGGGAGTAGAAATGAGCAGTTCTTC
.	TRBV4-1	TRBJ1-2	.	CASSQEGGGFRGYGYTF	TGCGCCAGCAGCCAAGAGGGGGGAGGGTTCCGTGGGTATGGCTACACCTTC
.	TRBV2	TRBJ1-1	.	CASSGRNTEAFF	TGTGCCAGCAGTGGTCGGAACACTGAAGCTTTCTTT
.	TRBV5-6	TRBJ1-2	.	CASSPNLDYGYTF	TGTGCCAGCAGTCCGAACCTAGACTATGGCTACACCTTC
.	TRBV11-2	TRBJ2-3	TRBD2	CASSFTSGSSADTQYF	TGTGCCAGCAGCTTTACTAGCGGGAGCAGCGCAGATACGCAGTATTTT
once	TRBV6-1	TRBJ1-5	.	CASSDSEVQPQHF	TGTGCCAGCAGTGATTCAGAAGTCCAGCCCCAGCATTTT
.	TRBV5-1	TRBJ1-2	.	CASSSDRIDYGYTF	TGCGCCAGCAGCTCCGACAGAATCGACTATGGCTACACCTTC
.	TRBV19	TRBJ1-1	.	CASSVLDSSSTEAFF	TGTGCCAGTAGCGTACTGGACAGCTCTTCCACTGAAGCTTTCTTT
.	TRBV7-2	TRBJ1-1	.	CASSPRGAGNTEAFF	TGTGCCAGCAGCCCCCGCGGGGCGGGGAACACTGAAGCTTTCTTT
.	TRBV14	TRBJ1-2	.	CASSQGLRLNYGYTF	TGTGCCAGCAGCCAAGGTTTGCGCCTTAACTATGGCTACACCTTC
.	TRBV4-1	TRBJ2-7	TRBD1	CASSQEIHGTGRGHEQYF	TGCGCCAGCAGCCAGGAGATACACGGGACAGGGCGGGGTCACGAGCAGTACTTC
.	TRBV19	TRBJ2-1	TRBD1	CASSRPPGQGYNEQFF	TGTGCCAGTAGTAGGCCTCCGGGACAGGGTTACAATGAGCAGTTCTTC